This TCR beta chain was observed in a study of blood T cell repertoires in COVID-19 (dated by TCRdb to 2018 to 2021). About the investigation overall: The collaborator samples originated in the United States, Italy and Spain and spanned the acute and convalescent phases of COVID-19. The samples were drawn from two sources: the first 160 participants of the ongoing ImmuneRACE study, and some 1,300 subjects contributed by 6 global collaborators. The prospective study material was composed of cDNA or gDNA derived from T cells, B-cell-depleted T cells, or PBMCs. The repertoires were released in a freely available public database meant as a resource for research on the immune response to SARS-CoV-2. The sample metadata nearly always contained a de-identified subject ID, COVID-19 status, age in years and sex. Where available, HLA class I and class II types were taken from metadata supplied by the sample provider and were not determined by assay-based typing. The dataset comprised deeply sampled blood TCRbeta repertoires from subjects exposed to, actively infected with, or recovered from COVID-19.

V lost 6 bases and J lost 1 base, and the count of bases not matched to a germline gene is 6. The cysteine opens and the phenylalanine closes a CDR3 of 15 amino acids. Only CDR3 DNA remains: 45 bases, in frame from the first base. The germline V gene encodes CDR1 SEHNR and CDR2 FQNEAQ (reference sequence). The collaborating institutions used their own protocols to collect whole blood in K2EDTA tubes. Collaborator samples were shipped for TCRbeta analysis as frozen whole blood, isolated PBMCs, or DNA extracted from either sample type. The investigation overall reported the following: Clinical and demographic metadata were provided uncurated, with the amount varying by source and participant.

TCRbeta CDR3 regions were amplified from genomic DNA by means of the immunoSEQ Assay, a bias-controlled multiplex PCR. In the source study's methods: The number of nucleated cells in each sample was estimated from the amplification of reference gene primers within the assay. To quantify the absolute abundance of each unique TCRbeta CDR3 rearrangement, sequence reads were collapsed and filtered. For each sample, productive Simpson clonality was calculated as the square root of Simpson's diversity index across productive rearrangements. The table was pulled from immuneACCESS by TCRdb, which kept in-frame rearrangements only. Such tables lose some clones; where checked, under half of the loss comes from unresolved V genes, and the rest has no known cause. That table supplies the V and J calls and clone size; D and trimming were determined from the DNA. The sample table lists some 190,000 clones, 80% to 90% of them with a count of one. The ten most abundant clones make up approximately 5.1% of the sample.

As for this clone: The antigen this receptor binds is unknown. No base qualities exist here, and no much larger clone lies one base off it.

This clonotype originated in a woman in her seventies with active or convalescent COVID-19. Rearrangement joined TRBV7-9 to TRBJ2-3, with 8 bases in between that match TRBD2. The specimen sequenced was peripheral blood. The CDR3 loop reads CASSTGGQGTDTQYF. The base sequence is TGTGCCAGCAGTACGGGGGGGCAGGGCACAGATACGCAGTATTTT. The entire variable domain, with the stretches around the CDR3 drawn from the reference TRBV7-9 and TRBJ2-3 proteins, is DTGVSQNPRHKITKRGQNVTFRCDPISEHNRLYWYRQTLGQGPEFLTYFQNEAQLEKSRLLSDRFSAERPKGSFSTLEIQRTEQGDSAMYLCASSTGGQGTDTQYFGPGTRLTVL.